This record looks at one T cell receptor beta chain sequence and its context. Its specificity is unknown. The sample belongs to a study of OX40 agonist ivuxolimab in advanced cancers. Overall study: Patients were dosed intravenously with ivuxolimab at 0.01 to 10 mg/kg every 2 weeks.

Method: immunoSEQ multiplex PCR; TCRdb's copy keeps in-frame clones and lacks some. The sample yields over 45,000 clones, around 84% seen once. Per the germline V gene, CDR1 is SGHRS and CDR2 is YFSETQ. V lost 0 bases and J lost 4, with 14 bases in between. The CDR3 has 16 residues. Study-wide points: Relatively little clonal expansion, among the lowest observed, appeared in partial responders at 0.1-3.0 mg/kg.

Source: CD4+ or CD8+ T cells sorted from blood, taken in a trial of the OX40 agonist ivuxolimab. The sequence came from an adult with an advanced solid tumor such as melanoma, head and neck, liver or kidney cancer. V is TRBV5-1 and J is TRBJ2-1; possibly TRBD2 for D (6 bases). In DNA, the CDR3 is TGCGCCAGCAGCTTGGCCGGGGGAAAAGCTTACAATGAGCAGTTCTTC. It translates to CASSLAGGKAYNEQFF.